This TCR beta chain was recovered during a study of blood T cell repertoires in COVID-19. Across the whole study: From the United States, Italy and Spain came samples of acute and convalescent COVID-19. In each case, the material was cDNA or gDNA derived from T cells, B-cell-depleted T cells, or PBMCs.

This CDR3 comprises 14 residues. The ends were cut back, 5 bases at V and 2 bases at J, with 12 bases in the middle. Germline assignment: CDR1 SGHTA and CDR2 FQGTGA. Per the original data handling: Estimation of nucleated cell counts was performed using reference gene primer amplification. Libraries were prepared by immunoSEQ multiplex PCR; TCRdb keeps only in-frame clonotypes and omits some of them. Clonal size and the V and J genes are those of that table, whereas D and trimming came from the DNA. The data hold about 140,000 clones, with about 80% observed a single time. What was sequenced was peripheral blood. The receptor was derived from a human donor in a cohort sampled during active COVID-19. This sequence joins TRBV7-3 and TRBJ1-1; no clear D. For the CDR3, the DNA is TGTGCCAGCAGCCAGTCGGGTATTAACACTGAAGCTTTCTTT. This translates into CASSQSGINTEAFF.